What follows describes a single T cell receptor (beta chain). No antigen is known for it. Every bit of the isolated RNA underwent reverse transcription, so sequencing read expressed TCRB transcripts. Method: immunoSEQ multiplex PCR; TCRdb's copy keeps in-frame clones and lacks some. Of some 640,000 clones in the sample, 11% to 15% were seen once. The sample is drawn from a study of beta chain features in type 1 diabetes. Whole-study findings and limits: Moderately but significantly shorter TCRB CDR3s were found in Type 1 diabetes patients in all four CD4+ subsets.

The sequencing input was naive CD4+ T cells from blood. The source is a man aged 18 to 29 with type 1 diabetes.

The CDR3 sequence: CASSLRQADTQYF. The DNA of the CDR3 is TGTGCCAGCAGCTTAAGACAGGCAGATACGCAGTATTTT. The chain has TRBV13 and TRBJ2-3; maybe TRBD1 (6 bases). CDR3 size: 13 residues. Trimming removed 2 bases at V and 4 bases at J, with 7 bases between. From germline, CDR1 is PRHDT and CDR2 FYEKMQ (reference sequence).